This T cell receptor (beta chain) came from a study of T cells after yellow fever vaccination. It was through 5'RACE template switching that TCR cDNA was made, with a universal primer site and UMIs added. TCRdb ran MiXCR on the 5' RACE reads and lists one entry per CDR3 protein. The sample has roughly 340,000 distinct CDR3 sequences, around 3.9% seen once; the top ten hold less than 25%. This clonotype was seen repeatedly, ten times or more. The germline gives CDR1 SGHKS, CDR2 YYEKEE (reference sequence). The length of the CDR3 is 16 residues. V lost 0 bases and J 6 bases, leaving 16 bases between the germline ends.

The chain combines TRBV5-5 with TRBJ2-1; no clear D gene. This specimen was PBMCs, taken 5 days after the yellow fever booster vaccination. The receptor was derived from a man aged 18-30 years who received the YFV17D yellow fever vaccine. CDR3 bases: TGTGCCAGCAGCTTGGGGCTTGCATCCCCCCTCAATGAGCAGTTCTTC. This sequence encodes CASSLGLASPLNEQFF.